The clone carrying this T cell receptor beta chain was detected only a few times. Its target is unknown. The sample belongs to a study of blood T cells in healthy people across ages. Study outcomes and limitations: In older individuals, TCR beta diversity per million T cells was lower, falling roughly linearly with age. Changes in expanded clonotypes were possibly confounded, as the CMV status of donors was unknown.

Per-sample PBMC isolation yielded at least 6.5 million cells. The CDR3 runs 12 residues. Trimming removed 6 bases at V and 3 bases at J, with 9 bases between. CDR1 is LNHDA, CDR2 SQIVND, per germline (reference sequence). Next came a second PCR, run for roughly 6 to 11 cycles, which used a sample-barcoded 5' primer along with a J-beta primer mix. A single record per CDR3 protein comes from TCRdb applying MiXCR to the 5' RACE reads. The sample lists some 880,000 distinct CDR3 sequences, roughly 35% occurring once. The sequencing sample was made of blood. This receptor was taken from a young man in good health. This chain connects TRBV19 to TRBJ2-7, with D maybe TRBD2 (5 bases). CDR3 nucleotides: TGTGCCAGTAGCCCCGACTACTACGAGCAGTACTTC. Protein: CASSPDYYEQYF.